This is a list of T cell receptor beta chains from one sample in a study of control samples from healthy donors and cancer patients. Method: immunoSEQ multiplex PCR; TCRdb's copy keeps in-frame clones and lacks some. Among about 180,000 clones listed, approximately 90% were seen once. The sample consisted of blood. The receptors were gathered from a young man in good health. Both conserved end residues are part of each CDR3. The D gene is left open where the match is weak. Part of the rows lack a size; the others show once, few, many or a class for expanded clones.

V gene	D gene	J gene	clone size	CDR3 DNA	CDR3 protein
TRBV28	NA	TRBJ1-2	once	TGTGCCAGCAGCCCCGGGTGGGTCCAGGGGCGCTTTTATGGCTACACCTTC	CASSPGWVQGRFYGYTF
TRBV15	NA	TRBJ1-6	NA	TGTGCCACCAGCAGAGATTACCAGGGTATGGATTCACCCCTCCACTTT	CATSRDYQGMDSPLHF
TRBV19	TRBD1	TRBJ2-7	NA	TGTGCCAGTAGTACACACAGGGGTCGGACTTACGAGCAGTACTTC	CASSTHRGRTYEQYF
TRBV5-6	TRBD1	TRBJ2-3	NA	TGTGCCAGCAGCTTACGGGACAGGTCCCCAGATACGCAGTATTTT	CASSLRDRSPDTQYF
TRBV7-2	NA	TRBJ1-1	few	TGTGCCAGCAGCTTTGTGGTCACTGAAGCTTTCTTT	CASSFVVTEAFF
TRBV4-3	NA	TRBJ2-2	once	TGCGCCAGCAGCCGGGGGGAGACGAACACCGGGGAGCTGTTTTTT	CASSRGETNTGELFF
TRBV21-1	NA	TRBJ2-1	NA	TGTGCCAGCAGCACTCAAGGGCCCCACAATGAGCAGTTCTTC	CASSTQGPHNEQFF
TRBV14	NA	TRBJ1-2	NA	TGTGCCAGCAGCCCGACGTTTTCATCAGGCTACACCTTC	CASSPTFSSGYTF
TRBV19	NA	TRBJ2-1	NA	TGTGCCAGTAGTATGAGCAGAAATGAGCAGTTCTTC	CASSMSRNEQFF
TRBV30	NA	TRBJ1-6	NA	TGTGCCTGGAGGCGGACATCGGTCGACTCACCCCTCCACTTT	CAWRRTSVDSPLHF
TRBV6-4	NA	TRBJ2-1	NA	TGTGCCAGCAGCACATCCGCGGGGGCCTCCTACAATGAGCAGTTCTTC	CASSTSAGASYNEQFF
TRBV19	TRBD1	TRBJ1-2	NA	TGTGCCAGTAGTTCCCGGGACAGGGCTAACTATGGCTACACCTTC	CASSSRDRANYGYTF
TRBV7-8	NA	TRBJ2-7	NA	TGTGCCAGCAGCTTAGGTTCCTTGAAGGGGGACTCCTACGAGCAGTACTTC	CASSLGSLKGDSYEQYF
TRBV21-1	NA	TRBJ2-2	NA	TGTGCCAGCAGCAAATCACGGGAAACGAACACCGGGGAGCTGTTTTTT	CASSKSRETNTGELFF
TRBV28	NA	TRBJ1-1	once	TGTGCCAGCAGTTTAAGATGGGCGGGCACTGAAGCTTTCTTT	CASSLRWAGTEAFF
TRBV5-4	NA	TRBJ2-1	NA	TGTGCCAGCAGCAAGGAGAGGAGCGATGAGCAGTTCTTC	CASSKERSDEQFF
TRBV3-1/TRBV3-2	TRBD1	TRBJ2-7	NA	TGTGCCAGCAGCCAATACTCCGGGACAGGGGGCGACGAGCAGTACTTC	CASSQYSGTGGDEQYF
TRBV19	NA	TRBJ2-5	NA	TGTGCCAGTAGTAAAAGAGAGGGGACCAACAGTCGAGAGACCCAGTACTTC	CASSKREGTNSRETQYF
TRBV4-1	TRBD1	TRBJ2-7	NA	TGCGCCAGCAGCCAAGATCGAGCAGGGGGCTACGAGCAGTACTTC	CASSQDRAGGYEQYF
TRBV6-5	NA	TRBJ2-1	NA	TGTGCCAGCAGGTATCTGAGGGTGAATGAGCAGTTCTTC	CASRYLRVNEQFF
TRBV19	TRBD1	TRBJ2-7	once	TGTGCCAGTAGTATAGGACAGGGTTACGAGCAGTACTTC	CASSIGQGYEQYF
TRBV7-9	NA	TRBJ2-7	NA	TGTGCCAGCAGCTTAGCGGGTCTGGAGCAGTACTTC	CASSLAGLEQYF
TRBV5-1	NA	TRBJ2-3	NA	TGCGCCAGCAGCTGGACAGCTAGCACAGATACGCAGTATTTT	CASSWTASTDTQYF
TRBV28	NA	TRBJ2-7	once	TGTGCCAGCAGTTTCCCTCACCGGACCTACGAGCAGTACTTC	CASSFPHRTYEQYF
TRBV28	TRBD1	TRBJ2-7	NA	TGTGCCAGTGAACAGGGGCCAGGGTCCCTCTACGAGCAGTACTTC	CASEQGPGSLYEQYF
TRBV2	TRBD2	TRBJ2-3	NA	TGTGCCAGCAACAGAGCGGGGAGCACAGATACGCAGTATTTT	CASNRAGSTDTQYF
TRBV5-1	TRBD1	TRBJ2-3	NA	TGCGCCAGCAGCGAGGGACAGCTCACAGATACGCAGTATTTT	CASSEGQLTDTQYF
TRBV9	NA	TRBJ2-3	once	TGTGCCAGCAGCCTCGGGGTAGCGACCGATACGCAGTATTTT	CASSLGVATDTQYF
TRBV12-3/TRBV12-4	NA	TRBJ2-7	NA	TGTGCCAGCAGTTTCTTGGGTATCCACGAGCAGTACTTC	CASSFLGIHEQYF
TRBV6-2/TRBV6-3	NA	TRBJ1-5	NA	TGTGCCAGCAGTTACGACACCCCAGGACGGAGTCCCCAGCATTTT	CASSYDTPGRSPQHF
TRBV28	TRBD1	TRBJ2-3	few	TGTGCCAGCAGCTCCGGGACAGGGGGCACAGATACGCAGTATTTT	CASSSGTGGTDTQYF
TRBV5-1	NA	TRBJ1-2	NA	TGCGCCAGCAGCTTGGACAGAGGCTGGGCTGAGGGCTACACCTTC	CASSLDRGWAEGYTF